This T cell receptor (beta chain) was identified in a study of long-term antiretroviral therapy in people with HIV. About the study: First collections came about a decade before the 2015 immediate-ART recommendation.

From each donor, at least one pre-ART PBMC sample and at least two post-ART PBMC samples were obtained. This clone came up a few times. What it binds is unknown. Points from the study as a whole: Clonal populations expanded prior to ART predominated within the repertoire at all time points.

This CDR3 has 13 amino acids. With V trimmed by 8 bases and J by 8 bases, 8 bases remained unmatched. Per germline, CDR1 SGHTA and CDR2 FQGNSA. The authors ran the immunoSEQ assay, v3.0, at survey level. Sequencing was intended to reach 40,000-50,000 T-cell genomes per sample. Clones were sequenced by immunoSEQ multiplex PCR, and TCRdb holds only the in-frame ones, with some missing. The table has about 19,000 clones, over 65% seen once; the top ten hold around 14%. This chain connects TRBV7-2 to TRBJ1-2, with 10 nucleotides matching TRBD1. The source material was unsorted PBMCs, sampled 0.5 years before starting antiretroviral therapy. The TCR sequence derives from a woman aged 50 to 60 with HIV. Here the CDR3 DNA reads TGTGCCAGCGGACAGGGGGGCGGAAGAGGCTACACCTTC. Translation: CASGQGGGRGYTF.